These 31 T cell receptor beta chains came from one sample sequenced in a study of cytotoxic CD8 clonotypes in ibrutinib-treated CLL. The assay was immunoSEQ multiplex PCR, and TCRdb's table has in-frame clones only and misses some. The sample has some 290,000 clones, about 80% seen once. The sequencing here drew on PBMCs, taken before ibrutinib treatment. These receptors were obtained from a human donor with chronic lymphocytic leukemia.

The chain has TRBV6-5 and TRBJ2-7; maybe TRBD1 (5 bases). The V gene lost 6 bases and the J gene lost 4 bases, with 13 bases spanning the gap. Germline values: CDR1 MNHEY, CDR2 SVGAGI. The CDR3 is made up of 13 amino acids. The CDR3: CASSPGRVYEQYF. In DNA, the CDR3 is TGTGCCAGCAGCCCTGGCAGGGTGTACGAGCAGTACTTC.

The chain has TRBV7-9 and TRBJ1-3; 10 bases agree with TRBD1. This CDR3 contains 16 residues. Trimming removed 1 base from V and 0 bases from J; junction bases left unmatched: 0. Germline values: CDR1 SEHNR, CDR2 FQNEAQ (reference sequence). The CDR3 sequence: CASSLGDRGSGNTIYF. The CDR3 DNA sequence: TGTGCCAGCAGCTTAGGGGACAGGGGCTCTGGAAACACCATATATTTT.

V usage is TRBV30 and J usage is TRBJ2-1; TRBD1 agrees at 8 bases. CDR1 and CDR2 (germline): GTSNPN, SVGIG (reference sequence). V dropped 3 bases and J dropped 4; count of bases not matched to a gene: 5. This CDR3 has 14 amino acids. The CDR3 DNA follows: TGTGCCTGGAGCCCAGGGGGCTCTTACAATGAGCAGTTCTTC. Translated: CAWSPGGSYNEQFF. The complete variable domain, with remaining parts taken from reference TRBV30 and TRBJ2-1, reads SQTIHQWPATLVQPVGSPLSLECTVEGTSNPNLYWYRQAAGRGLQLLFYSVGIGQISSEVPQNLSASRPQDRQFILSSKKLLLSDSGFYLCAWSPGGSYNEQFFGPGTRLTVL.

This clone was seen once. Written as DNA, the CDR3 is TGTGCCTGGAGTGAAACAGGGGAGGGCGAGCAGTACTTC. As protein: CAWSETGEGEQYF. This rearrangement joins TRBV30 to TRBJ2-7; the D gene could be TRBD1 or TRBD2 (7 bases each). CDR3 length: 13 residues. Trimming took off 1 base at V and 6 bases at J, with 13 bases between the two ends. The V gene's germline CDR1 is GTSNPN and CDR2 SVGIG (reference sequence). The variable domain in full, completed from reference TRBV30 and TRBJ2-7, reads SQTIHQWPATLVQPVGSPLSLECTVEGTSNPNLYWYRQAAGRGLQLLFYSVGIGQISSEVPQNLSASRPQDRQFILSSKKLLLSDSGFYLCAWSETGEGEQYFGPGTRLTVT.

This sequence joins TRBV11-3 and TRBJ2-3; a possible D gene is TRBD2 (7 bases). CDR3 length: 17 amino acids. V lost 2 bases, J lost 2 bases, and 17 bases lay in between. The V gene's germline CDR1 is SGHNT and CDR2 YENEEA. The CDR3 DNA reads TGTGCCAGCAGCTTACGAATCGGGGGGCAACCCACAGATACGCAGTATTTT. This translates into CASSLRIGGQPTDTQYF.

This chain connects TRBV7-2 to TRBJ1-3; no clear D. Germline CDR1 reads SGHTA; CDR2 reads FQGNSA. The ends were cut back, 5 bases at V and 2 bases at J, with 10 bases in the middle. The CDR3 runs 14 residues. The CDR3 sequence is CASSPVGPGNTIYF. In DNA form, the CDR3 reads TGTGCCAGCAGCCCGGTCGGACCTGGAAACACCATATATTTT.

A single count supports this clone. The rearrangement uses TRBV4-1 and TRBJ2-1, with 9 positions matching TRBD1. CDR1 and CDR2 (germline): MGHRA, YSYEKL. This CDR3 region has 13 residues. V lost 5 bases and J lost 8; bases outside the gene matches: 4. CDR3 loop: CASSGTGIDEQFF. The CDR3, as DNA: TGCGCCAGCAGCGGGACAGGGATCGATGAGCAGTTCTTC.

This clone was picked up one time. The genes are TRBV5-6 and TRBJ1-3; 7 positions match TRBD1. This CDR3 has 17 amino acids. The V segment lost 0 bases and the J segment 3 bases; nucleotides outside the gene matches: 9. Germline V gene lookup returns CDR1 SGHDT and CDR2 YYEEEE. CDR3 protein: CASSLASGQGDGNTIYF. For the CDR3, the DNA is TGTGCCAGCAGCTTGGCGTCCGGGCAGGGGGATGGAAACACCATATATTTT.

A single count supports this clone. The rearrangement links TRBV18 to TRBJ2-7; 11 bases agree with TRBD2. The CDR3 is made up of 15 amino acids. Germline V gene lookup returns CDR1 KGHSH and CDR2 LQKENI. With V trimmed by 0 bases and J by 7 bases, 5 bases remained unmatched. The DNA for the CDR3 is TGTGCCAGCTCACCACCGGGACTAGCGGCGGGGGAGCAGTACTTC. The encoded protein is CASSPPGLAAGEQYF. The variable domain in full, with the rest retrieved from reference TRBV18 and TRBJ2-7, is NAGVMQNPRHLVRRRGQEARLRCSPMKGHSHVYWYRQLPEEGLKFMVYLQKENIIDESGMPKERFSAEFPKEGPSILRIQQVVRGDSAAYFCASSPPGLAAGEQYFGPGTRLTVT.

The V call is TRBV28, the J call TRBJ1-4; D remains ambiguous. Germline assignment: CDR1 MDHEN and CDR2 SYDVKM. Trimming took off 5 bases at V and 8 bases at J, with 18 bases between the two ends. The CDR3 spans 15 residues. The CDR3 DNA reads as TGTGCCAGCAGTCATAACTCCGCGGGTTGGGAAAAACTGTTTTTT. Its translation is CASSHNSAGWEKLFF.

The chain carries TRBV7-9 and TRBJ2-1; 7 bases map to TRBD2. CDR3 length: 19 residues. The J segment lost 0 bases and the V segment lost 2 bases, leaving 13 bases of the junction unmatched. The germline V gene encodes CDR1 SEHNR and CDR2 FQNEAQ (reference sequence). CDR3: CASSLRSGSGRSSYNEQFF. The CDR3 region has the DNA TGTGCCAGCAGCTTACGCTCGGGTAGCGGGCGGAGCTCCTACAATGAGCAGTTCTTC.

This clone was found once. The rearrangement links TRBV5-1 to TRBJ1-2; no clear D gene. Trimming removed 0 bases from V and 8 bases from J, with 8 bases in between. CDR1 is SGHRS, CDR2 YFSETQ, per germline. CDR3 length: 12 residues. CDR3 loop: CASSLEGFGYTF. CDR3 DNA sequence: TGCGCCAGCAGCTTGGAGGGATTCGGCTACACCTTC.

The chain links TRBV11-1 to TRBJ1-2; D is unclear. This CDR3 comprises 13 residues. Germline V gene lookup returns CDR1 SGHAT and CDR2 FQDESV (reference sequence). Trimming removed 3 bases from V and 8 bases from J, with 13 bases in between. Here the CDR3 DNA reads TGTGCCAGCAGCTTGGTAGGGTCGGAAGGCTACACCTTC. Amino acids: CASSLVGSEGYTF.

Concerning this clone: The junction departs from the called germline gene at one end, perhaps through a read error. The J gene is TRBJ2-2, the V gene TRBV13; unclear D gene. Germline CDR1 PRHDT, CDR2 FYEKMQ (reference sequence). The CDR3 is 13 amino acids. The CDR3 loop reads CASSLGRVGELFF. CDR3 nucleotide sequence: TGTGCCAGCAGCCTAGGAAGGGTCGGGGAGCTGTTTTTT.

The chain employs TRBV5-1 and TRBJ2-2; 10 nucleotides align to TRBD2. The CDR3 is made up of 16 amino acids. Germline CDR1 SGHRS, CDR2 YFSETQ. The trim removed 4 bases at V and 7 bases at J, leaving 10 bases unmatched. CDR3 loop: CASSLSGRAPVGELFF. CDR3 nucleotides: TGCGCCAGCAGCCTCAGCGGGAGGGCCCCCGTCGGGGAGCTGTTTTTT.

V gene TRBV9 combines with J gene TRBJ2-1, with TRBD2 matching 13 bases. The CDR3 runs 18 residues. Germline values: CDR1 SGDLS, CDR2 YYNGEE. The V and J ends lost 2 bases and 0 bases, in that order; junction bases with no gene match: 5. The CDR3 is CASSVGLAGTSSYNEQFF. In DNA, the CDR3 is TGTGCCAGCAGCGTGGGACTAGCGGGAACAAGCTCCTACAATGAGCAGTTCTTC.

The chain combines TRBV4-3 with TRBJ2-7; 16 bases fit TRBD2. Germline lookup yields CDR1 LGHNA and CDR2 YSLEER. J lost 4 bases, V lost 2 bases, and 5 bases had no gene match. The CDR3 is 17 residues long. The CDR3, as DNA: TGCGCCAGCAGCCAAACCGGGACTAGCGGGAGGGGGTACGAGCAGTACTTC. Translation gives CASSQTGTSGRGYEQYF.

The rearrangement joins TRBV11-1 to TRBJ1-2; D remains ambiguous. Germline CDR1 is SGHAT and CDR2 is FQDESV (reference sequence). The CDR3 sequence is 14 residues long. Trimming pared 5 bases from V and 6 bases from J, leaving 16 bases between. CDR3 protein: CASSPRRLRDGYTF. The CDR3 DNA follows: TGTGCCAGCAGCCCCCGGCGGTTACGGGATGGCTACACCTTC.

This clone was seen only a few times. CDR3 coding DNA: TGTGCCAGCAGCGGATCACCGGGACAGGCGCGGGAAACCATATATTTT. Protein: CASSGSPGQARETIYF. The chain carries TRBV9 and TRBJ1-3; 8 nucleotides line up with TRBD1. This CDR3 has 16 residues. CDR1 is SGDLS and CDR2 is YYNGEE in the germline V gene. The ends lost 3 bases at V and 10 bases at J; junction bases unmatched: 15.

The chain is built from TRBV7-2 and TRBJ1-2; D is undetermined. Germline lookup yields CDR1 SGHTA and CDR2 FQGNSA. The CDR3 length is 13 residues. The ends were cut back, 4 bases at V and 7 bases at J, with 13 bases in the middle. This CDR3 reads CASSSSREGGYTF. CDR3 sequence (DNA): TGTGCCAGCAGCTCCAGTAGGGAGGGTGGCTACACCTTC.

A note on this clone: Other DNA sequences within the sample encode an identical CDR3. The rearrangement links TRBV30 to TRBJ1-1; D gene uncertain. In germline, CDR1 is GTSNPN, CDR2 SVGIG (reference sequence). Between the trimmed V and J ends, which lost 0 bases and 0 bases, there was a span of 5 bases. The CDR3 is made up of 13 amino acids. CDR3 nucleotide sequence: TGTGCCTGGAGTGTAGGGCTGAACACTGAAGCTTTCTTT. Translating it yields CAWSVGLNTEAFF.

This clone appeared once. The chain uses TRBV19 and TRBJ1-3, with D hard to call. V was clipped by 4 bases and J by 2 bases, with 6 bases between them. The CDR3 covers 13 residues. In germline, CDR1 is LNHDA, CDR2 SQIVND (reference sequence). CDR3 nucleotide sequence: TGTGCCAGTAGTAGGTGGGCTGGAAACACCATATATTTT. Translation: CASSRWAGNTIYF.

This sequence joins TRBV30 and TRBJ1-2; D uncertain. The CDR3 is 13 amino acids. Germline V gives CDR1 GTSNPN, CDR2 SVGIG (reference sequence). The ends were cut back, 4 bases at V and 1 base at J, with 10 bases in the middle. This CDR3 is CAWTPALNYGYTF. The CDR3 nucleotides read TGTGCCTGGACTCCGGCCCTTAACTATGGCTACACCTTC.

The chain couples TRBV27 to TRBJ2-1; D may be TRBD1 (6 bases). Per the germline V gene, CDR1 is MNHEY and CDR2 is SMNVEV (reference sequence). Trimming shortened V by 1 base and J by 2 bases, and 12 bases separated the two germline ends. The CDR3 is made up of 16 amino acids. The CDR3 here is CASSLFGRGPYNEQFF. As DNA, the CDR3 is TGTGCCAGCAGTTTATTCGGCAGGGGACCCTACAATGAGCAGTTCTTC.

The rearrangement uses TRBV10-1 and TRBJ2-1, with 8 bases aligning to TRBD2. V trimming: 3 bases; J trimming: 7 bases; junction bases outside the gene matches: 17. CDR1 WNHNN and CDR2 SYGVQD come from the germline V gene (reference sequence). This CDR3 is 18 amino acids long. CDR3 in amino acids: CASSETRPGGRFRNEQFF. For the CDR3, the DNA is TGCGCCAGCAGTGAAACCCGGCCGGGCGGGAGGTTCAGGAATGAGCAGTTCTTC.

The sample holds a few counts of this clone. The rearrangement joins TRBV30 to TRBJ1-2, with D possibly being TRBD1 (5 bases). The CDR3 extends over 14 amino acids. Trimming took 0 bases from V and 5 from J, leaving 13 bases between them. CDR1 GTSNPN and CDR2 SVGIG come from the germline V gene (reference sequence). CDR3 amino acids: CAWSVWPGRYGYTF. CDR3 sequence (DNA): TGTGCCTGGAGTGTATGGCCAGGGAGATATGGCTACACCTTC.

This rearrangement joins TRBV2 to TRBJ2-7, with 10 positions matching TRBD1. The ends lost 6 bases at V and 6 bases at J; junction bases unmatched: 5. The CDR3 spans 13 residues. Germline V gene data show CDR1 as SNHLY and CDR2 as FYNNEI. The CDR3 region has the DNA TGTGCCAGCAGCGACAGGGGGCAAACCGAGCAGTACTTC. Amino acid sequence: CASSDRGQTEQYF.

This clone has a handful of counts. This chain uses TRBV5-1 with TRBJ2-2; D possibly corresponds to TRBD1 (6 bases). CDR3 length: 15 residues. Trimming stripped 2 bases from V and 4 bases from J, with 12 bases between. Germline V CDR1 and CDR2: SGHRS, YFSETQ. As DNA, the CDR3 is TGCGCCAGCAGCTTCTTGGAAGGGGGCACCGGGGAGCTGTTTTTT. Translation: CASSFLEGGTGELFF.

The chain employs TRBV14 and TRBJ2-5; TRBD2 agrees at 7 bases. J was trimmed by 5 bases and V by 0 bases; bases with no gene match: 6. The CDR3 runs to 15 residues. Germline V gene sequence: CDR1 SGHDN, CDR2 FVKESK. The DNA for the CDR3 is TGTGCCAGCAGCCAAGATTGGGGAGGGGCGGAGACCCAGTACTTC. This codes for CASSQDWGGAETQYF.

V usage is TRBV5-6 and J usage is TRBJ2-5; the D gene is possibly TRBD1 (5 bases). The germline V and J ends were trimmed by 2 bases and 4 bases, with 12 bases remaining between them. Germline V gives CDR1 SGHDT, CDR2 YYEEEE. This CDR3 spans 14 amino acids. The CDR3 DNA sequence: TGTGCCAGCAGCTTTCGCCAGGGCCGAGAGACCCAGTACTTC. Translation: CASSFRQGRETQYF.

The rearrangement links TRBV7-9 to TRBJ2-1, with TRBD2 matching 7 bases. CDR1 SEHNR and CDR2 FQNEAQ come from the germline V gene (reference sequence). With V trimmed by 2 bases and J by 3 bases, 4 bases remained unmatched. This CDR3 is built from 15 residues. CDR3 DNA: TGTGCCAGCAGCTTAAGGGCTAGCGGCTACAATGAGCAGTTCTTC. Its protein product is CASSLRASGYNEQFF. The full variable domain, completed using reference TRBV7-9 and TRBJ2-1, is DTGVSQNPRHKITKRGQNVTFRCDPISEHNRLYWYRQTLGQGPEFLTYFQNEAQLEKSRLLSDRFSAERPKGSFSTLEIQRTEQGDSAMYLCASSLRASGYNEQFFGPGTRLTVL.